This T cell receptor beta chain originates from a study of blood T cell repertoires in COVID-19. Study-level information: The origin of the acute and convalescent COVID-19 samples was the United States, Italy and Spain. The analysed material was cDNA or gDNA that came from T cells, B-cell-depleted T cells, or PBMCs.

V lost 5 bases, J lost 4 bases, and 14 bases lay in between. CDR3 length: 14 amino acids. Per the germline V gene, CDR1 is LNHDA and CDR2 is SQIVND (reference sequence). Original methodology: Amplification from reference gene primers served as the basis for estimated nucleated cell counts. Using immunoSEQ multiplex PCR, the repertoire was profiled, and TCRdb retains in-frame clones only, with some absent. V, J and clone size are those of that table, while D and trimming were read from the DNA. The sample lists over 90,000 clones, about 84% occurring once. Sequenced sample: peripheral blood. The TCR sequence derives from a man aged 80 or over with active or convalescent COVID-19. The chain has TRBV19 and TRBJ2-5; tentative D call: TRBD2 (6 bases). The CDR3 nucleotides read TGTGCCAGTAGTCCGGGGGACCTACGAGAGACCCAGTACTTC. Protein: CASSPGDLRETQYF.